This is a list of T cell receptor beta chains from one sample in a study of T cells in Graves' hyperthyroidism and ophthalmopathy. TCRdb fed the multiplex PCR reads into MiXCR, producing one record per CDR3 protein. The sample has 550,000 to 850,000 distinct CDR3 sequences, approximately 19% seen once; the top ten hold approximately 16%. Material for sequencing was blood. These TCRs come from a woman between 45 and 60 years old with Graves' hyperthyroidism that later progressed to Graves' ophthalmopathy. Both conserved end residues are trimmed from each CDR3. Fields, in order: CDR3 protein, V gene, J gene.

CDR3aa: ASSPPRTGELF; v_gene: TRBV9; j_gene: TRBJ2-2
CDR3aa: ASSRRTGGYEQY; v_gene: TRBV14; j_gene: TRBJ2-7
CDR3aa: ASSLSGGAGEQY; v_gene: TRBV12-3/TRBV12-4; j_gene: TRBJ2-7
CDR3aa: SASRGQGAPVTYEQY; v_gene: TRBV20-1; j_gene: TRBJ2-7
CDR3aa: ASSFRDTAREQY; v_gene: TRBV2; j_gene: TRBJ2-7
CDR3aa: ASSRSRDRENSPLH; v_gene: TRBV18; j_gene: TRBJ1-6
CDR3aa: SASPLARETQY; v_gene: TRBV20-1; j_gene: TRBJ2-5
CDR3aa: ASSYLDREQPQH; v_gene: TRBV6-6; j_gene: TRBJ1-5
CDR3aa: ASSLVSDPGYGYT; v_gene: TRBV7-8; j_gene: TRBJ1-2
CDR3aa: ASSLGTYGETQY; v_gene: TRBV5-5; j_gene: TRBJ2-5
CDR3aa: ASIGQWTDTQY; v_gene: TRBV2; j_gene: TRBJ2-3
CDR3aa: ASSYHSGGAYEQY; v_gene: TRBV7-3; j_gene: TRBJ2-7
CDR3aa: ASSHAQGETQY; v_gene: TRBV5-4; j_gene: TRBJ2-5
CDR3aa: SARDFQGQETQY; v_gene: TRBV20-1; j_gene: TRBJ2-5
CDR3aa: ASSLNEGLAKSIQY; v_gene: TRBV12-3/TRBV12-4; j_gene: TRBJ2-4
CDR3aa: ASSEGGGSYNEQF; v_gene: TRBV6-1; j_gene: TRBJ2-1
CDR3aa: ASSQSQGRDTQY; v_gene: TRBV3-1; j_gene: TRBJ2-3
CDR3aa: ASSLLAGGRYNEQF; v_gene: TRBV7-2; j_gene: TRBJ2-1
CDR3aa: SARRQGRTGELF; v_gene: TRBV20-1; j_gene: TRBJ2-2
CDR3aa: ASSLTGTPAEQY; v_gene: TRBV28; j_gene: TRBJ2-7
CDR3aa: ASSAFSSNTGELF; v_gene: TRBV7-9; j_gene: TRBJ2-2
CDR3aa: ATSAAGGAGEQY; v_gene: TRBV24-1; j_gene: TRBJ2-7
CDR3aa: ATSDTVSSYNEQF; v_gene: TRBV15; j_gene: TRBJ2-1
CDR3aa: ASGTGGRTEKLF; v_gene: TRBV19; j_gene: TRBJ1-4
CDR3aa: ASPLADGHLAKNIQY; v_gene: TRBV18; j_gene: TRBJ2-4
CDR3aa: ASSLVVGRQETQY; v_gene: TRBV5-1; j_gene: TRBJ2-5
CDR3aa: ASSRGGTQY; v_gene: TRBV12-3/TRBV12-4; j_gene: TRBJ2-5